The source of this T cell receptor (beta chain) is a study of PD-L1 blockade in urothelial cancer. Study-wide results and caveats: Better survival was forecast by a pretreatment blood TCR clonality below the median.

Worth noting for this clone: Its antigen is unknown.

Germline V gene lookup returns CDR1 MNHNY and CDR2 SVGAGI (reference sequence). The V and J ends lost 2 bases and 8 bases respectively, with 12 bases between them. The CDR3 runs 14 residues. PCRs each included synthetic TCR analog templates spiked in. Sequencing was performed with immunoSEQ multiplex PCR; in TCRdb, only in-frame clones are kept and a portion is missing. The sample gives more than 95,000 clones, about 82% of which show up once; roughly 2.3% is in the top ten. Time point meaning: peripheral blood 6 weeks after treatment start. Disease in patients was locally advanced or metastatic urothelial carcinoma.

The J gene is TRBJ2-2, the V gene TRBV6-6; D unresolved. The TCR comes from a man aged 45-65 years with urothelial cancer. Specimen: PBMCs, collected around atezolizumab (anti-PD-L1) treatment. As DNA, the CDR3 is TGTGCCAGCAGTTACGTTCTAGAGACGGGGGAGCTGTTTTTT. Residues: CASSYVLETGELFF.